This T cell receptor (beta chain) is from a study of cytomegalovirus exposure and HLA in healthy donors. The study, taken as a whole, reports: Productive rates of about 87% or about 30% were seen for most TCR beta V segments in an earlier analysis. Several V segments, TRBV6-2 and TRBV6-3 among them, could not be told apart and were dropped. Later analysis demonstrated an association between a missense DCLRE1C variant and TCR beta V- and J-gene trimming.

The CDR3 is made up of 16 amino acids. Germline CDR1 SGHTA, CDR2 FQGNSA. The J segment lost 5 bases and the V segment lost 6 bases, leaving 12 bases of the junction unmatched. Comments on this clone: The antigen remains undetermined.

60 Vbeta and 13 Jbeta primers were used in PCR. Authors' processing steps: Unique TCR beta chains totaled some 80 million in a later count, with approximately 11 million of them shared. Produced via immunoSEQ multiplex PCR; TCRdb's table is partial and in-frame only. The V and J calls and clone size come from that table; D and trimming were worked out from the DNA. The sample has 110,000 to 150,000 clones; less than 9.5% are singletons. The origin of this receptor is a male donor in good health and CMV-seronegative. The material sequenced was PBMCs. The chain combines TRBV7-2 with TRBJ2-2, with 7 bases that match TRBD1. The CDR3, as DNA: TGTGCCAGCAGTCACACAGGGGTGGTTGGAACCGGGGAGCTGTTTTTT. Translation: CASSHTGVVGTGELFF.